This T cell receptor (beta chain) was sequenced in a study of early T cells in non-severe SARS-CoV-2 infection. The overall study: Unpaired chains resulted from sequencing bulk RNA of unsorted whole blood.

Individually, cDNA molecules had unique molecular identifiers attached to them. One entry per CDR3 protein, called by TCRdb with MiXCR from the 5' RACE reads. The table includes tens of thousands of distinct CDR3 sequences, about an eighth detected once. This clonotype was picked up a small number of times. It is likely a read error, because the conserved phenylalanine at the end of the CDR3 is missing. The germline V gene encodes CDR1 SGHTA and CDR2 FQGNSA. The CDR3 totals 12 residues. Trimming took off 4 bases at V and 3 bases at J, with 7 bases between the two ends. The gene calls are TRBV7-2 and TRBJ2-7, with D unresolved. The source material was whole blood. The sequence came from an adult who was a healthcare worker with PCR-confirmed SARS-CoV-2 infection or an uninfected control (not recorded which). The chain's CDR3 is CASSSPYYEQYS. CDR3 in DNA: TGTGCCAGCAGCTCCCCTTACTACGAGCAGTACTCC.